Below, 20 T cell receptor beta chains from the same sample are listed, as sequenced in a study of PD-1 blockade in mismatch repair-deficient tumors (dated by TCRdb to the late 2010s). The receptor library was made with the immunoSEQ multiplex PCR assay. TCRdb took over this immuneACCESS table, retaining in-frame rearrangements with V and J assigned. Such tables are incomplete; in checked studies, under half of the missing clones stem from an unresolved V gene, and the remainder is unexplained. The sample contains approximately 60,000 clones, approximately 88% of them found a single time. Roughly 14% of the sample rests with the top ten. The starting material was peripheral blood, obtained 52 weeks after starting pembrolizumab. Every receptor here comes from an adult with mismatch repair-deficient cancer.

The J gene is TRBJ1-2, the V gene TRBV4-2; TRBD1 might be the D (5 bases). Deletions cut 4 bases from V and 6 bases from J, with 15 bases between. CDR1 is LGHNA and CDR2 is YNFKEQ in the germline V gene. This CDR3 region has 14 residues. Here the CDR3 reads CASSPWGDKDGYTF. CDR3 sequence (DNA): TGTGCCAGCAGCCCGTGGGGGGATAAGGATGGCTACACCTTC.

In its sample, this clone was seen once. The chain carries TRBV11-2 and TRBJ1-2; D is possibly TRBD1 (5 bases). Trimming took off 0 bases at V and 6 bases at J, with 20 bases between the two ends. Germline V gives CDR1 SGHAT, CDR2 FQNNGV. The CDR3 covers 17 residues. CDR3 coding DNA: TGTGCCAGCAGCTTAGATCTCTGGGGCCGCGGCAATCATGGCTACACCTTC. Translating it yields CASSLDLWGRGNHGYTF.

This clone has only a few counts. The CDR3: CASSLEWPHEQYF. The CDR3 DNA follows: TGCGCCAGCAGCTTGGAGTGGCCCCACGAGCAGTACTTC. The V call is TRBV5-1, the J call TRBJ2-7; D remains ambiguous. The germline V and J ends were trimmed by 0 bases and 5 bases, with 9 bases remaining between them. Per the germline V gene, CDR1 is SGHRS and CDR2 is YFSETQ. CDR3 size: 13 residues.

The genes are TRBV6-6 and TRBJ2-7; tentative D call: TRBD2 (5 bases). V was shortened by 5 bases and J by 4 bases, with 6 bases between the two germline ends. Per germline, CDR1 MNHNY and CDR2 SVGAGI (reference sequence). This CDR3 comprises 11 residues. CDR3 sequence reads: CASSRGYEQYF. Written as DNA, the CDR3 is TGTGCCAGCAGTCGCGGGTACGAGCAGTACTTC.

The rearrangement joins TRBV10-3 to TRBJ2-7, with 7 bases fitting TRBD1. Germline assignment: CDR1 ENHRY and CDR2 SYGVKD. CDR3 length: 15 amino acids. The ends lost 0 bases at V and 0 bases at J; junction bases unmatched: 2. The CDR3 region is CAISESTGSSYEQYF. DNA of the CDR3: TGTGCCATCAGTGAGTCGACAGGGAGCTCCTACGAGCAGTACTTC.

The chain links TRBV4-1 to TRBJ2-7; the match to TRBD2 covers 11 bases. The CDR3 contains 15 residues. Trimming removed 3 bases from V and 6 bases from J; junction bases left unmatched: 7. Germline V gene data show CDR1 as MGHRA and CDR2 as YSYEKL. CDR3 coding DNA: TGCGCCAGCAGCCAGACACTAGCGGGAGTACGCGAGCAGTACTTC. This sequence encodes CASSQTLAGVREQYF.

This clone was observed once. V gene TRBV6-1 combines with J gene TRBJ2-5, with 8 positions matching TRBD2. The V gene end was trimmed by 5 bases and the J gene end by 0 bases; junction bases not matched to a gene: 5. This CDR3 region has 15 residues. Germline lookup yields CDR1 MNHNS and CDR2 SASEGT. CDR3 nucleotides: TGTGCCAGCAGTCCACTAGCGGCTTACCAAGAGACCCAGTACTTC. Translating it yields CASSPLAAYQETQYF.

This rearrangement joins TRBV6-5 to TRBJ2-7, with TRBD1 matching over 7 bases. V gave up 5 bases and J gave up 6 bases; unmatched junction bases: 10. This CDR3 has 14 residues. Looked up from germline, CDR1 is MNHEY and CDR2 is SVGAGI. CDR3 in amino acids: CASSRGQGVVEQYF. The CDR3 DNA is TGTGCCAGCAGTAGGGGCCAGGGGGTTGTCGAGCAGTACTTC.

DNA of the CDR3: TGTGCCAGCACCCACCGCCGCACTAGCGGGCCCTACGAGCAGTACTTC. Amino acid sequence: CASTHRRTSGPYEQYF. The chain links TRBV27 to TRBJ2-7; TRBD2 matches at 9 bases. CDR1 is MNHEY, CDR2 SMNVEV, per germline (reference sequence). The CDR3 length is 16 residues. With V trimmed by 7 bases and J by 2 bases, 12 bases remained unmatched.

The V gene is TRBV6-5, the J gene TRBJ1-5; possibly TRBD1 for D (6 bases). The CDR3 totals 15 residues. Germline CDR1 reads MNHEY; CDR2 reads SVGAGI. Trimming cost V 5 bases and J 0 bases, with 11 bases left between them. Here the CDR3 reads CASSAGDYSNQPQHF. The CDR3 DNA reads TGTGCCAGCAGTGCAGGGGATTATAGCAATCAGCCCCAGCATTTT.

The chain has TRBV29-1 and TRBJ2-7; 7 nucleotides align to TRBD2. This CDR3 region has 14 residues. V was clipped by 2 bases and J by 0 bases; unmatched bases: 4. Germline values: CDR1 SQVTM, CDR2 ANQGSEA. The CDR3 here is CSVELAGDSYEQYF. CDR3 nucleotides: TGCAGCGTTGAACTGGCGGGAGACTCCTACGAGCAGTACTTC.

The chain links TRBV6-5 to TRBJ2-7, with D possibly being TRBD2 (5 bases). The CDR3 loop spans 15 amino acids. Germline V CDR1 and CDR2: MNHEY, SVGAGI. V lost 0 bases and J lost 3, with 12 bases in between. The CDR3 loop reads CASSYSSGVGYEQYF. The CDR3 coding sequence is TGTGCCAGCAGTTACTCGTCCGGGGTTGGCTACGAGCAGTACTTC.

The chain recombines TRBV6-1 with TRBJ2-7; TRBD1 aligns across 7 bases. The CDR3 is 15 amino acids. CDR1 is MNHNS, CDR2 SASEGT, per germline. The J segment lost 2 bases and the V segment lost 2 bases, leaving 6 bases of the junction unmatched. The CDR3 here is CASSELAGGTYEQYF. Here the CDR3 DNA reads TGTGCCAGCAGTGAACTGGCAGGGGGAACCTACGAGCAGTACTTC.

The chain employs TRBV11-3 and TRBJ2-2; TRBD2 aligns across 7 bases. This CDR3 region has 20 residues. The germline V gene encodes CDR1 SGHNT and CDR2 YENEEA. The junction had 15 bases not matched to a gene; V was cut back by 2 bases and J by 0 bases. The CDR3 protein is CASSLTWPGEGLANTGELFF. The CDR3 region has the DNA TGTGCCAGCAGCTTAACGTGGCCGGGGGAGGGCCTCGCGAACACCGGGGAGCTGTTTTTT.

This sequence joins TRBV13 and TRBJ2-1; 7 bases align to TRBD2. The junction had 4 bases not matched to a gene; V was cut back by 5 bases and J by 0 bases. This CDR3 has 15 residues. The germline V gene has CDR1 PRHDT and CDR2 FYEKMQ (reference sequence). The CDR3 nucleotides are TGTGCCAGCAGCCCCCGGGACTACTCCTACAATGAGCAGTTCTTC. Its translation is CASSPRDYSYNEQFF.

This chain links TRBV28 with TRBJ2-5, with 13 bases matching TRBD2. Per the germline V gene, CDR1 is MDHEN and CDR2 is SYDVKM. The trim removed 3 bases at V and 5 bases at J, leaving 6 bases unmatched. This CDR3 contains 16 residues. The CDR3: CASSFLLAGGPETQYF. The CDR3 coding sequence is TGTGCCAGCAGTTTCTTACTAGCGGGAGGGCCGGAGACCCAGTACTTC.

The chain couples TRBV2 to TRBJ2-2, with 7 nucleotides matching TRBD2. Per germline, CDR1 SNHLY and CDR2 FYNNEI. Trimming removed 3 bases from V and 3 bases from J; junction bases left unmatched: 4. This CDR3 is built from 15 residues. This chain's CDR3 is CASSEFAGDTGELFF. CDR3 nucleotides: TGTGCCAGCAGTGAGTTTGCGGGGGACACCGGGGAGCTGTTTTTT. Full variable domain (remainder filled in from reference TRBV2 and TRBJ2-2): EPEVTQTPSHQVTQMGQEVILRCVPISNHLYFYWYRQILGQKVEFLVSFYNNEISEKSEIFDDQFSVERPDGSNFTLKIRSTKLEDSAMYFCASSEFAGDTGELFFGEGSRLTVL.

The rearrangement links TRBV5-1 to TRBJ2-7; D gene ambiguous. The germline V gene has CDR1 SGHRS and CDR2 YFSETQ. V was cut by 0 bases and J by 2 bases, with 18 bases left in between. This CDR3 comprises 17 residues. The CDR3 DNA is TGCGCCAGCAGCTTGGCTTTACAGCCCCTCAGGCCCTACGAGCAGTACTTC. Translated, it gives CASSLALQPLRPYEQYF.

The V call is TRBV4-2, the J call TRBJ2-5; 8 bases are shared with TRBD1. The J segment lost 2 bases and the V segment lost 4 bases, leaving 9 bases of the junction unmatched. CDR3 length: 16 amino acids. Looked up from germline, CDR1 is LGHNA and CDR2 is YNFKEQ. The CDR3 here is CASSPVRGLEQETQYF. CDR3 sequence (DNA): TGTGCCAGCAGCCCCGTCAGGGGGCTGGAGCAAGAGACCCAGTACTTC.

The chain links TRBV28 to TRBJ2-7; no clear D gene. The germline CDR1 and CDR2 sequences are MDHEN and SYDVKM. The CDR3 is made up of 14 amino acids. Trimming left V 3 bases short and J 1 base short, with 10 bases between. CDR3 sequence reads: CASSFLGRSYEQYF. In DNA, the CDR3 is TGTGCCAGCAGTTTTTTGGGAAGATCCTACGAGCAGTACTTC.